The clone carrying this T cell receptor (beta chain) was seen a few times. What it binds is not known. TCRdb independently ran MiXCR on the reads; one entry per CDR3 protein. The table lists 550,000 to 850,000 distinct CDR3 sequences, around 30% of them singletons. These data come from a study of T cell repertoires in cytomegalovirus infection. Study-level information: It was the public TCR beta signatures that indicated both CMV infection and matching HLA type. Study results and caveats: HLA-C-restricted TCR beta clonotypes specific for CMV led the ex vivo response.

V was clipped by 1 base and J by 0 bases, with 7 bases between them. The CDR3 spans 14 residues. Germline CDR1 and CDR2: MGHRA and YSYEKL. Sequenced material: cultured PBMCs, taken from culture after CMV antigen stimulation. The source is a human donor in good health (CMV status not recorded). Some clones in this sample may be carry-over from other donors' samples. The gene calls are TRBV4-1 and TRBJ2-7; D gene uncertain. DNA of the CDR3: TGCGCCAGCAGCCAAGTTGCATCCTCCTACGAGCAGTACTTC. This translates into CASSQVASSYEQYF.